The next 19 T cell receptor beta chains were all read from a single sample in a study of neurological immune-mediated disorders. TCRdb passed the 5' RACE reads through MiXCR, listing each CDR3 protein once. This sample yields some 80,000 distinct CDR3 sequences, of which 5% to 6.5% are seen a single time; roughly 7.9% belongs to the top ten. The time point here: longitudinal time-point 2. Sequences were obtained from PBMCs. These receptors were obtained from a woman between 55 and 75 years old with multiple sclerosis.

The gene calls are TRBV6-6 and TRBJ2-7; 8 bases fit TRBD1. V lost 0 bases, J lost 2 bases, and 3 bases stayed unmatched. The length of the CDR3 is 15 residues. Germline V lookup: CDR1 MNHNY, CDR2 SVGAGI (reference sequence). The CDR3 protein is CASSYSGRGPYEQYF. The CDR3 DNA reads TGTGCCAGCAGTTACTCGGGCAGGGGGCCCTACGAGCAGTACTTC.

Many counts were recorded for this clonotype. The V call is TRBV6-5, the J call TRBJ1-1; D remains unclear. Trimming removed 2 bases from V and 0 bases from J, with 4 bases in between. Germline-derived CDR1 and CDR2 are MNHEY and SVGAGI. This CDR3 has 13 residues. The CDR3 DNA sequence: TGTGCCAGCAGTTACAGATTGAACACTGAAGCTTTCTTT. Its protein product is CASSYRLNTEAFF.

The table lists this clonotype with many counts. This chain connects TRBV5-6 to TRBJ2-6; no reliable D call. This CDR3 has 13 amino acids. Trimming pared 6 bases from V and 0 bases from J, leaving 4 bases between. Germline V gene sequence: CDR1 SGHDT, CDR2 YYEEEE. For the CDR3, the DNA is TGTGCCAGCACCCGCTCTGGGGCCAACGTCCTGACTTTC. Encoded protein: CASTRSGANVLTF. Filled out from reference TRBV5-6 and TRBJ2-6, the complete variable domain reads DAGVTQSPTHLIKTRGQQVTLRCSPKSGHDTVSWYQQALGQGPQFIFQYYEEEERQRGNFPDRFSGHQFPNYSSELNVNALLLGDSALYLCASTRSGANVLTFGAGSRLTVL.

At least ten counts were recorded for this clonotype. V and J are TRBV20-1 and TRBJ1-1; no clear D. Trimming took off 0 bases at V and 1 base at J, with 12 bases between the two ends. The CDR3 is 15 residues long. Per germline, CDR1 DFQATT and CDR2 SNEGSKA (reference sequence). CDR3 bases: TGCAGTGCTAGAGACCCATGGGCCGGGAACACTGAAGCTTTCTTT. Translation: CSARDPWAGNTEAFF.

In its sample, this clonotype was seen many times. In DNA form, the CDR3 reads TGTGCCAGCACTTCCACGACTAGCGGGGACTCCTACAATGAGCAGTTCTTC. Amino acids: CASTSTTSGDSYNEQFF. The chain recombines TRBV12-3 or TRBV12-4 with TRBJ2-1, with 11 bases identical to TRBD2. This CDR3 comprises 17 residues. Trimming took 7 bases from V and 0 from J; bases not matched to a gene: 8.

This clonotype was picked up many times. The rearrangement links TRBV3-1 to TRBJ1-1, with D possibly being TRBD1 (6 bases). V was clipped by 0 bases and J by 7 bases, with 12 bases between them. CDR1 and CDR2 from the germline V gene are LGHDT and YNNKEL (reference sequence). The CDR3 runs 14 residues. CDR3 nucleotides: TGTGCCAGCAGCCAAGACCGGGGGGCTCGTGAAGCTTTCTTT. It yields the protein CASSQDRGAREAFF. The whole variable domain, remainder taken from reference TRBV3-1 and TRBJ1-1, is DTAVSQTPKYLVTQMGNDKSIKCEQNLGHDTMYWYKQDSKKFLKIMFSYNNKELIINETVPNRFSPKSPDKAHLNLHINSLELGDSAVYFCASSQDRGAREAFFGQGTRLTVV.

Many counts were recorded for this clonotype. The genes are TRBV5-1 and TRBJ2-1; D is unclear. With 0 bases removed from V and 5 bases from J, the gap between germline ends came to 6 bases. The CDR3 consists of 13 residues. CDR1 is SGHRS, CDR2 YFSETQ, per germline. The CDR3 DNA reads as TGCGCCAGCAGCTTGGTGGTCCACAATGAGCAGTTCTTC. Encoded protein: CASSLVVHNEQFF.

This clonotype occurred many times. This chain links TRBV20-1 with TRBJ2-7, with D perhaps matching TRBD2 (5 bases). Trimming cost V 6 bases and J 4 bases, with 19 bases left between them. Germline V CDR1 and CDR2: DFQATT, SNEGSKA (reference sequence). The CDR3 has 14 residues. CDR3 region: CSATVGVWGYEQYF. For the CDR3, the DNA is TGCAGTGCAACGGTGGGAGTTTGGGGTTACGAGCAGTACTTC.

This clonotype was seen ten or more times. The genes are TRBV29-1 and TRBJ1-4; D gene unclear. Germline values: CDR1 SQVTM, CDR2 ANQGSEA. V was cut by 0 bases and J by 8 bases, with 13 bases left in between. The CDR3 consists of 14 residues. The CDR3 bases are TGCAGCGTTGAAGATGCCCGGGTTGGAGAAAAACTGTTTTTT. This translates into CSVEDARVGEKLFF.

In its sample, this clonotype was seen many times. The genes are TRBV30 and TRBJ1-1, with D unresolved. V lost 1 base and J 0 bases, leaving 12 bases between the germline ends. CDR1 GTSNPN and CDR2 SVGIG come from the germline V gene (reference sequence). This CDR3 contains 15 residues. The CDR3 loop reads CAWSGGPGLNTEAFF. DNA for the CDR3: TGTGCCTGGAGTGGGGGTCCGGGCCTGAACACTGAAGCTTTCTTT.

This clonotype was observed many times. The chain couples TRBV24-1 to TRBJ2-5; D is undetermined. Germline V gives CDR1 KGHDR, CDR2 SFDVKD. Trimming stripped 1 base from V and 3 bases from J, with 11 bases between. CDR3 length: 15 residues. CDR3 nucleotides: TGTGCCACCAGTGATTTCTCGGACGGAGAAGAGACCCAGTACTTC. Its translation is CATSDFSDGEETQYF.

There are many counts of this clonotype. The rearrangement links TRBV10-3 to TRBJ2-5, with 10 bases aligning to TRBD1. Germline V lookup: CDR1 ENHRY, CDR2 SYGVKD. This CDR3 has 16 residues. Unmatched junction bases numbered 7, after V lost 3 bases and J lost 3 bases. The CDR3 region has the DNA TGTGCCATCAGTGACCGGGACAGGGGCCCTAAAGAGACCCAGTACTTC. It codes for CAISDRDRGPKETQYF.

This clonotype was counted ten times or more. J is TRBJ2-5 and V is TRBV7-2, with D possibly matching TRBD2 (6 bases). CDR1 and CDR2 (germline): SGHTA, FQGNSA. The CDR3 has 14 amino acids. The germline V and J ends were trimmed by 4 bases and 2 bases, with 11 bases remaining between them. The CDR3 DNA is TGTGCCAGCAGCTCCTATGGGGGGCAAGAGACCCAGTACTTC. It translates to CASSSYGGQETQYF.

This clonotype came up a few times. The gene calls are TRBV21-1 and TRBJ1-5. TRBV21-1 is a documented pseudogene. The CDR3 loop spans 17 amino acids. CDR3 nucleotides: TGTGCCAGCAGCAAAGGGCGGGGAGGTAGTAGCAATCAGCCCCAGCATTTT. Translation: CASSKGRGGSSNQPQHF.

This clonotype was detected ten times or more. The chain links TRBV3-1 to TRBJ1-3; a weak D match, TRBD1 (5 bases). CDR1 and CDR2 from the germline V gene are LGHDT and YNNKEL (reference sequence). Trimming removed 4 bases at V and 3 bases at J, with 13 bases between. The CDR3 consists of 15 residues. CDR3 sequence reads: CASSLQVTLGNTIYF. In nucleotides, the CDR3 is TGTGCCAGCAGCCTACAGGTAACCCTTGGAAACACCATATATTTT.

This clonotype was seen many times. The chain joins TRBV15 to TRBJ2-7; no firm D call. V gave up 0 bases and J gave up 2 bases, with 5 bases separating them. The CDR3 is made up of 13 amino acids. Germline V gene lookup returns CDR1 LNHNV and CDR2 YYDKDF (reference sequence). The CDR3 protein is CATSRDRPYEQYF. CDR3 nucleotide sequence: TGTGCCACCAGCAGAGATCGGCCCTACGAGCAGTACTTC.

The chain has TRBV4-2 and TRBJ1-5, with D uncertain. The V gene's germline CDR1 is LGHNA and CDR2 YNFKEQ. The CDR3 spans 16 residues. Trimming cost V 1 base and J 0 bases, with 10 bases left between them. The CDR3 protein is CASSQAGGISNQPQHF. The CDR3 nucleotides are TGTGCCAGCAGCCAAGCAGGAGGGATTAGCAATCAGCCCCAGCATTTT.

This clonotype was seen only a few times. The chain combines TRBV18 with TRBJ2-7; 9 nucleotides agree with TRBD1. V dropped 6 bases and J dropped 5; count of bases not matched to a gene: 11. The CDR3 covers 15 residues. The V gene's germline CDR1 is KGHSH and CDR2 LQKENI. The CDR3 DNA follows: TGTGCCAGCTCTCTCGGACAGGGGATCGTCCACGAGCAGTACTTC. Translation gives CASSLGQGIVHEQYF.

Ten or more counts support this clonotype. The chain links TRBV12-3 or TRBV12-4 to TRBJ1-2, with D possibly being TRBD1 (6 bases). The CDR3 covers 12 residues. Trimming pared 8 bases from V and 4 bases from J, leaving 11 bases between. For the CDR3, the DNA is TGTGCCAGCCAGGGGAGGAGCTATGGCTACACCTTC. This encodes CASQGRSYGYTF.